This entry describes one T cell receptor beta chain. Its specificity is not known. Researchers took RNA transcripts and amplified the TCR beta CDR3 regions from them. The TCR CDR3 first-round RT-PCR relied on the HTBI primer set. TCRdb fed the multiplex PCR reads into MiXCR, producing one record per CDR3 protein. The data contain 750,000 to 900,000 distinct CDR3 sequences, more than 30% of them seen just once; the ten biggest clones take up about 8.9%. Stable hyperthyroidism: no ophthalmopathy progression over 18 months of follow-up. Lactation, pregnancy, other autoimmune disease or uncontrolled infection excluded patients. This sample was taken from a study of T cells in Graves' hyperthyroidism and ophthalmopathy. Regarding the study as a whole: Blood samples included most of the expanded thyroid clonotypes exceeding 0.001.

The CDR3 is 16 amino acids. Germline loops: CDR1 MGHRA, CDR2 YSYEKL. Trimming removed 6 bases from V and 2 bases from J, with 20 bases in between. The chain has TRBV4-1 and TRBJ2-7, with a weak D call TRBD2 (7 bases). The sample taken for sequencing was blood. The sequence was obtained from a man between 18 and 29 years old with Graves' hyperthyroidism. CDR3 DNA: TGCGCCAGCAGTCCAAGGGGGGGACAATCCGCCTACGAGCAGTACTTC. This sequence encodes CASSPRGGQSAYEQYF.